The 17 T cell receptor beta chains listed next were all sequenced from one sample in a study of cytomegalovirus exposure and HLA in healthy donors. PCR involved 60 Vbeta and 13 Jbeta primers. Profiling relied on immunoSEQ multiplex PCR, and the TCRdb table lists in-frame clones only, not all of them. The table shows around 94,000 clones, with around 79% occurring only once. The sample was PBMCs. The receptor set was obtained from a woman in her forties in good health and CMV-seronegative.

The chain is built from TRBV5-1 and TRBJ2-7; perhaps TRBD1 as D (5 bases). Deletions cut 4 bases from V and 2 bases from J, with 22 bases between. Germline V gene sequence: CDR1 SGHRS, CDR2 YFSETQ. The CDR3 sequence is 17 residues long. CDR3: CASSPTTGPRRTYEQYF. CDR3 nucleotides: TGCGCCAGCAGCCCTACTACAGGCCCCAGACGTACCTACGAGCAGTACTTC.

The table lists this clone with a count of one. V usage is TRBV27 and J usage is TRBJ1-3, with no clear D. The V gene lost 6 bases and the J gene lost 0 bases, with 12 bases spanning the gap. Germline V lookup: CDR1 MNHEY, CDR2 SMNVEV (reference sequence). The CDR3 length is 15 residues. The CDR3 protein is CASRSLLSSGNTIYF. In DNA form, the CDR3 reads TGTGCCAGCAGATCCTTATTGAGCTCTGGAAACACCATATATTTT.

The chain has TRBV28 and TRBJ1-2; D is perhaps TRBD1 (5 bases). Germline CDR1 reads MDHEN; CDR2 reads SYDVKM. There are 16 residues in the CDR3. The V end was cut by 5 bases, the J end by 0 bases, with 16 bases between. As DNA, the CDR3 is TGTGCCAGCAGTCTTAGGCAGGGTTTTACTAACTATGGCTACACCTTC. Protein product: CASSLRQGFTNYGYTF.

J is TRBJ1-1 and V is TRBV11-2; D might be TRBD1 (6 bases). This CDR3 is built from 17 residues. Trimming took off 5 bases at V and 2 bases at J, with 21 bases between the two ends. Germline V lookup: CDR1 SGHAT, CDR2 FQNNGV. CDR3: CASSPPRGSYPNTEAFF. In nucleotides, the CDR3 is TGTGCCAGCAGCCCCCCCAGGGGATCTTACCCTAACACTGAAGCTTTCTTT.

This clone was detected only once. V is TRBV30 and J is TRBJ2-7, with 7 bases fitting TRBD1. This CDR3 contains 14 residues. V gave up 3 bases and J gave up 2 bases; unmatched junction bases: 7. Per the germline V gene, CDR1 is GTSNPN and CDR2 is SVGIG (reference sequence). The CDR3 reads CAWRGLDRAYEQYF. CDR3 nucleotide sequence: TGTGCCTGGAGGGGCCTAGACAGGGCCTACGAGCAGTACTTC.

The chain carries TRBV4-1 and TRBJ2-7, with no clear D. Germline assignment: CDR1 MGHRA and CDR2 YSYEKL. This CDR3 contains 14 residues. The V end was cut by 0 bases, the J end by 6 bases, with 12 bases between. CDR3 in DNA: TGCGCCAGCAGCCAAGATCCTACAGTGGCCGAGCAGTACTTC. Protein product: CASSQDPTVAEQYF.

This sequence joins TRBV5-1 and TRBJ2-1, with 9 positions matching TRBD2. The CDR3 length is 16 residues. Germline V gene lookup returns CDR1 SGHRS and CDR2 YFSETQ. V shed 0 bases and J 4 bases; nucleotides not matched to a gene: 5. CDR3 region: CASSLASSGAYNEQFF. The CDR3 DNA reads as TGCGCCAGCAGCTTGGCGTCTAGCGGGGCGTACAATGAGCAGTTCTTC.

The rearrangement links TRBV6-1 to TRBJ1-5; 9 bases match TRBD1. The CDR3 spans 15 residues. CDR1 is MNHNS, CDR2 SASEGT, per germline. The V gene end was trimmed by 8 bases and the J gene end by 5 bases; junction bases not matched to a gene: 10. The CDR3: CASSRDRAKDQPQHF. As DNA, the CDR3 is TGTGCCAGCTCCCGGGACAGGGCAAAGGATCAGCCCCAGCATTTT.

The chain links TRBV27 to TRBJ1-5, with TRBD1 matching 7 bases. Germline CDR1 and CDR2: MNHEY and SMNVEV (reference sequence). The CDR3 totals 13 residues. After removal of 6 bases from V and 6 bases from J, the junction contained 5 bases not matched to a gene. The DNA for the CDR3 is TGTGCCAGCAGCGACAGGGTACTTCAGCCCCAGCATTTT. It codes for CASSDRVLQPQHF.

This clone was picked up one time. The chain is built from TRBV7-6 and TRBJ2-7, with D possibly TRBD1 on 6 matching bases. The CDR3 contains 19 residues. Trimming removed 2 bases at V and 0 bases at J, with 23 bases between. CDR1 is SGHVS and CDR2 is FNYEAQ in the germline V gene. The CDR3 loop is CASSLSLPPGVPSSYEQYF. In nucleotides, the CDR3 is TGTGCCAGCAGCTTAAGCCTTCCCCCAGGGGTCCCAAGCTCCTACGAGCAGTACTTC.

This rearrangement joins TRBV6-5 to TRBJ1-5, with unresolved D. Trimming left V 2 bases short and J 4 bases short, with 12 bases between. Per the germline V gene, CDR1 is MNHEY and CDR2 is SVGAGI. The CDR3 is 15 residues long. The CDR3 sequence is CASSYGSGANQPQHF. The CDR3 nucleotides are TGTGCCAGCAGTTACGGGAGCGGCGCGAATCAGCCCCAGCATTTT.

J is TRBJ2-3 and V is TRBV6-1, with a weak D call TRBD2 (5 bases). The germline V and J ends were trimmed by 6 bases and 7 bases, with 17 bases remaining between them. Looked up from germline, CDR1 is MNHNS and CDR2 is SASEGT. The CDR3 has 14 residues. The CDR3 DNA sequence: TGTGCCAGCAGAGGACTCAAGTTCCTCCATACGCAGTATTTT. Residues: CASRGLKFLHTQYF.

The gene calls are TRBV6-5 and TRBJ2-7; D perhaps matches TRBD2 (6 bases). V was shortened by 2 bases and J by 2 bases, with 13 bases between the two germline ends. The CDR3 runs 15 residues. Per the germline V gene, CDR1 is MNHEY and CDR2 is SVGAGI. The CDR3: CASSYGGVGTYEQYF. CDR3 in DNA: TGTGCCAGCAGTTACGGAGGGGTGGGAACCTACGAGCAGTACTTC.

The V gene is TRBV5-6, the J gene TRBJ2-1, with 9 bases matching TRBD1. In germline, CDR1 is SGHDT, CDR2 YYEEEE. The V segment lost 4 bases and the J segment 8 bases; nucleotides outside the gene matches: 10. The length of the CDR3 is 15 residues. CDR3: CASSNTGGVNYEQFF. The CDR3 bases are TGTGCCAGCAGCAACACAGGGGGCGTTAACTATGAGCAGTTCTTC.

This chain uses TRBV19 with TRBJ1-5; no clear D gene. Germline CDR1 reads LNHDA; CDR2 reads SQIVND (reference sequence). CDR3 length: 12 amino acids. The V gene lost 10 bases and the J gene lost 4 bases, with 11 bases spanning the gap. Written as DNA, the CDR3 is TGTGCCACCAATGAGGTAAATCAGCCCCAGCATTTT. This translates into CATNEVNQPQHF.

The rearrangement uses TRBV2 and TRBJ1-1; no clear D gene. The CDR3 covers 13 residues. The V end was cut by 0 bases, the J end by 0 bases, with 2 bases between. CDR1 and CDR2 from the germline V gene are SNHLY and FYNNEI. In nucleotides, the CDR3 is TGTGCCAGCAGTGAAGCCATGAACACTGAAGCTTTCTTT. This sequence encodes CASSEAMNTEAFF.

This clone was counted between two and nine times. Given the absence of the conserved phenylalanine or tryptophan at the CDR3 end, a read error is likely. The limits of the CDR3 on the DNA are not certain, so only TCRdb's listed CDR3 is given. This rearrangement joins TRBV29-1 to TRBJ1-2. Per germline, CDR1 SQVTM and CDR2 ANQGSEA. The CDR3 totals 13 residues, both ends included. The chain's CDR3 is CSVQRTRAGGYTV.